This entry lists 23 T cell receptor beta chains sequenced from one sample in a study of TIL therapy for anti-PD-1-resistant metastatic lung cancer. This was the immunoSEQ v3 assay. The assay was immunoSEQ multiplex PCR, and TCRdb's table has in-frame clones only and misses some. This table holds 20,000 to 25,000 clones, approximately 70% found once. Described time point: pre-treatment sample, taken before nivolumab and TIL therapy. The specimen was blood, collected at baseline. Receptor source: a person between 25 and 80 years old with non-small cell lung cancer.

V is TRBV6-5 and J is TRBJ1-2; D remains ambiguous. Looked up from germline, CDR1 is MNHEY and CDR2 is SVGAGI. Trimming stripped 6 bases from V and 0 bases from J, with 14 bases between. The CDR3 is 15 amino acids. The CDR3 DNA reads TGTGCCAGCAGGCCGGTGAATACCCCTAACTATGGCTACACCTTC. This encodes CASRPVNTPNYGYTF.

The V and J genes are TRBV3-1 (or the pseudogene TRBV3-2) and TRBJ2-1; no clear D. Germline V gene lookup returns CDR1 LGHDT and CDR2 YNNKEL (reference sequence). The CDR3 contains 13 residues. Trimming took 4 bases from V and 2 from J, leaving 6 bases between them. The chain's CDR3 is CASSRFTYNEQFF. The CDR3, as DNA: TGTGCCAGCAGCCGCTTTACCTACAATGAGCAGTTCTTC.

This clone was observed a handful of times. The chain combines TRBV19 with TRBJ1-4; the match to TRBD1 covers 7 bases. Germline trimming cut 6 bases from V and 0 bases from J; bases unmatched to any gene: 7. The CDR3 totals 16 residues. CDR1 is LNHDA and CDR2 is SQIVND in the germline V gene (reference sequence). CDR3 in amino acids: CASRRQGGATNEKLFF. Written as DNA, the CDR3 is TGTGCCAGTAGAAGACAGGGAGGGGCAACTAATGAAAAACTGTTTTTT. Based on the CDR3 plus reference TRBV19 and TRBJ1-4, the full variable domain is DGGITQSPKYLFRKEGQNVTLSCEQNLNHDAMYWYRQDPGQGLRLIYYSQIVNDFQKGDIAEGYSVSREKKESFPLTVTSAQKNPTAFYLCASRRQGGATNEKLFFGSGTQLSVL.

The chain combines TRBV28 with TRBJ1-1; possibly TRBD1 for D (5 bases). Germline CDR1 is MDHEN and CDR2 is SYDVKM. With 1 base removed from V and 10 bases from J, the gap between germline ends came to 10 bases. This CDR3 spans 12 amino acids. The CDR3 DNA sequence: TGTGCCAGCAGTTTATACGGGCAGGGAGCTTTCTTT. This gives the protein CASSLYGQGAFF.

This clone was detected only a few times. This sequence joins TRBV4-2 and TRBJ1-2; D unresolved. This CDR3 is built from 17 residues. The V end was cut by 1 base, the J end by 7 bases, with 22 bases between. Germline V gene lookup returns CDR1 LGHNA and CDR2 YNFKEQ. Written as DNA, the CDR3 is TGTGCCAGCAGCCAAGCGGTTAGGATGATAAGGAGAGGTGGCTACACCTTC. Protein sequence: CASSQAVRMIRRGGYTF.

The V gene is TRBV2, the J gene TRBJ2-4; 7 bases agree with TRBD2. The germline gives CDR1 SNHLY, CDR2 FYNNEI. V lost 11 bases to trimming and J lost 6 bases; unmatched junction nucleotides: 19. The CDR3 loop spans 16 amino acids. CDR3 nucleotides: TGTGCCTGCCAGCTTAATGGGGGAGGGGTACGAAACATTCAGTACTTC. Protein: CACQLNGGGVRNIQYF.

CDR3 DNA sequence: TGTGCCAGCAGCTTGGTAGGGCAAGAGACCCAGTACTTC. Translated: CASSLVGQETQYF. V is TRBV5-6 and J is TRBJ2-5; no reliable D call. CDR3 length equals 13 residues. CDR1 is SGHDT, CDR2 YYEEEE, per germline. The germline V and J ends were trimmed by 0 bases and 2 bases, with 5 bases remaining between them.

This chain joins TRBV19 and TRBJ1-4, with D perhaps matching TRBD1 (6 bases). Trimming stripped 7 bases from V and 2 bases from J, with 11 bases between. This CDR3 is built from 14 residues. The germline gives CDR1 LNHDA, CDR2 SQIVND (reference sequence). The CDR3 loop is CASTGGSTNEKLFF. The CDR3 DNA is TGTGCCAGTACGGGGGGCTCTACTAATGAAAAACTGTTTTTT.

V is TRBV7-8 and J is TRBJ2-5; TRBD1 aligns across 8 bases. The V and J ends lost 2 bases and 5 bases, in that order; junction bases with no gene match: 7. This CDR3 is built from 15 residues. Germline V gives CDR1 SGHVS, CDR2 FQNEAQ. This CDR3 is CASSLFVGQGETQYF. The CDR3 coding sequence is TGTGCCAGCAGCTTATTCGTTGGACAGGGTGAGACCCAGTACTTC.

The chain carries TRBV27 and TRBJ1-2; TRBD1 aligns across 8 bases. Germline CDR1 MNHEY, CDR2 SMNVEV (reference sequence). V gave up 6 bases and J gave up 0 bases; unmatched junction bases: 6. CDR3 size: 15 residues. CDR3 region: CASRGVDRANYGYTF. For the CDR3, the DNA is TGTGCCAGCAGGGGGGTGGACAGGGCTAACTATGGCTACACCTTC.

This clone was counted only a few times. The sample has other DNA sequences that encode this CDR3 too. The chain joins TRBV5-6 to TRBJ2-5; tentatively, D is TRBD1 (6 bases). The length of the CDR3 is 14 residues. Trimming left V 0 bases short and J 5 bases short, with 11 bases between. Germline V gene data show CDR1 as SGHDT and CDR2 as YYEEEE. Written as DNA, the CDR3 is TGTGCCAGCAGCTTGGAAGGGGGTTCGGAGACCCAGTACTTC. This sequence encodes CASSLEGGSETQYF.

V usage is TRBV27 and J usage is TRBJ1-2, with no clear D. Germline values: CDR1 MNHEY, CDR2 SMNVEV (reference sequence). V lost 7 bases, J lost 9 bases, and 30 bases lay in between. This CDR3 is 17 amino acids long. Here the CDR3 reads CASTKKAPGSRVGSYTF. The DNA for the CDR3 is TGTGCCAGCACGAAGAAAGCCCCGGGCTCACGGGTTGGAAGCTACACCTTC.

This clone is labeled medium-sized. This sequence joins TRBV3-1 (or the pseudogene TRBV3-2) and TRBJ1-3; D ambiguous. The V gene's germline CDR1 is LGHDT and CDR2 YNNKEL (reference sequence). The V gene lost 3 bases and the J gene lost 10 bases, with 13 bases spanning the gap. This CDR3 contains 13 residues. Here the CDR3 reads CASSQNLGDTIYF. The CDR3 nucleotides are TGTGCCAGCAGCCAGAACTTAGGTGATACCATATATTTT.

The V gene is TRBV2, the J gene TRBJ1-2, with TRBD1 as a possible D gene (6 bases). Germline loops: CDR1 SNHLY, CDR2 FYNNEI. Trimming removed 0 bases at V and 6 bases at J, with 8 bases between. The length of the CDR3 is 13 residues. The CDR3 coding sequence is TGTGCCAGCAGTGAAGCAGGGGGGGATGGCTACACCTTC. Translating gives CASSEAGGDGYTF. Complete variable domain (other parts from reference TRBV2 and TRBJ1-2): EPEVTQTPSHQVTQMGQEVILRCVPISNHLYFYWYRQILGQKVEFLVSFYNNEISEKSEIFDDQFSVERPDGSNFTLKIRSTKLEDSAMYFCASSEAGGDGYTFGSGTRLTVV.

The DNA of the CDR3 is TGTGCCATCAGTGAGTCGATCGTGGCGGGAGAGACCCAGTACTTC. It codes for CAISESIVAGETQYF. The V and J genes are TRBV10-3 and TRBJ2-5; TRBD2 is a possible D gene (5 bases). Germline V gene data show CDR1 as ENHRY and CDR2 as SYGVKD. The CDR3 spans 15 residues. V was clipped by 0 bases and J by 4 bases, with 12 bases between them.

V gene TRBV6-2 or TRBV6-3 combines with J gene TRBJ1-5, with unresolved D. The CDR3 is made up of 13 amino acids. Germline V gene lookup returns CDR1 MNHEY and CDR2 SVGEGT. Trimming took off 3 bases at V and 4 bases at J, with 7 bases between the two ends. This CDR3 reads CASSYAGNQPQHF. CDR3 sequence (DNA): TGTGCCAGCAGTTATGCAGGTAATCAGCCCCAGCATTTT.

The chain has TRBV6-4 and TRBJ2-4; D unclear. Looked up from germline, CDR1 is MRHNA and CDR2 is SNTAGT. CDR3 length: 17 amino acids. Trimming stripped 7 bases from V and 1 base from J, with 20 bases between. CDR3 residues: CASTTRDLLVAKNIQYF. CDR3 in DNA: TGTGCCAGCACTACCCGCGATTTACTGGTCGCCAAAAACATTCAGTACTTC.

The J gene is TRBJ2-4, the V gene TRBV2; D perhaps matches TRBD2 (5 bases). CDR1 is SNHLY, CDR2 FYNNEI, per germline. The CDR3 length is 17 residues. Trimming cost V 0 bases and J 0 bases, with 12 bases left between them. Written as DNA, the CDR3 is TGTGCCAGCAGTGAAGCGCACCGGGGAATAGCCAAAAACATTCAGTACTTC. It codes for CASSEAHRGIAKNIQYF.

V and J are TRBV5-4 and TRBJ2-1, with TRBD2 as a possible D gene (6 bases). Trimming removed 2 bases from V and 9 bases from J, with 18 bases in between. Germline assignment: CDR1 SGHNT and CDR2 YYREEE (reference sequence). CDR3 size: 15 residues. The DNA of the CDR3 is TGTGCCAGCAGCTTCCTAGCTGGGGGAGGTAGTGAGCAGTTCTTC. Its translation: CASSFLAGGGSEQFF.

The J gene is TRBJ1-2, the V gene TRBV5-1; D perhaps matches TRBD1 (5 bases). CDR3 size: 16 residues. V was pared by 4 bases and J by 2 bases, with 18 bases between. Germline CDR1 and CDR2: SGHRS and YFSETQ. The CDR3 DNA sequence: TGCGCCAGCAGCGAGGGGTCCGGCGGGGCGAACTATGGCTACACCTTC. Translation: CASSEGSGGANYGYTF.

V and J are TRBV18 and TRBJ1-5; D is undetermined. The germline CDR1 and CDR2 sequences are KGHSH and LQKENI. V lost 6 bases, J lost 4 bases, and 10 bases lay in between. The length of the CDR3 is 13 residues. CDR3 DNA: TGTGCCAGCTCTCCCGAAGGAAATCAGCCCCAGCATTTT. Translated: CASSPEGNQPQHF.

This clone is labeled medium-sized. V gene TRBV3-1 (or the pseudogene TRBV3-2) combines with J gene TRBJ2-5; D call uncertain. The CDR3 length is 14 residues. V was trimmed by 2 bases and J by 5 bases, leaving 12 bases between them. CDR1 and CDR2 (germline): LGHDT, YNNKEL (reference sequence). As DNA, the CDR3 is TGTGCCAGCAGCCAATTTAATGGTGGGGAGACCCAGTACTTC. Its protein is CASSQFNGGETQYF.

This clone is medium-sized in the sample. The chain carries TRBV7-2 and TRBJ1-1, with a tentative D call TRBD1 (5 bases). Germline values: CDR1 SGHTA, CDR2 FQGNSA. The V end lost 1 base, the J end lost 8 bases, and 14 bases lay between the germline ends. CDR3 size: 14 residues. The CDR3 sequence: CASSLVPQGGEAFF. DNA for the CDR3: TGTGCCAGCAGCTTAGTGCCCCAGGGAGGCGAAGCTTTCTTT.